The 20 T cell receptor beta chains listed next were all sequenced from one sample in a study of technical replicates of blood from a few donors. This table comes from immunoSEQ multiplex PCR, and its TCRdb copy is limited to in-frame clones, with some not included. The data hold 74,000 or so clones, with around 96% observed a single time. The sample comprised T cells isolated from PBMCs. The source is a human donor in good health.

This clone has only a few counts. The rearrangement joins TRBV7-9 to TRBJ2-1; 11 bases fit TRBD2. The CDR3 extends over 15 amino acids. Germline V gene sequence: CDR1 SEHNR, CDR2 FQNEAQ (reference sequence). The trim removed 4 bases at V and 3 bases at J, leaving 2 bases unmatched. This chain's CDR3 is CASSSGLADYNEQFF. For the CDR3, the DNA is TGTGCCAGCAGCTCGGGACTAGCGGACTACAATGAGCAGTTCTTC.

The V gene is TRBV5-1, the J gene TRBJ2-7; tentatively, D is TRBD1 (6 bases). Germline CDR1 and CDR2: SGHRS and YFSETQ. This CDR3 spans 11 amino acids. The germline V and J ends were trimmed by 7 bases and 2 bases, with 7 bases remaining between them. In nucleotides, the CDR3 is TGCGCCAGCCGGGACACCTACGAGCAGTACTTC. Its protein is CASRDTYEQYF.

V gene TRBV11-2 combines with J gene TRBJ2-5, with 8 bases that match TRBD2. The CDR3 has 14 residues. Looked up from germline, CDR1 is SGHAT and CDR2 is FQNNGV. J gave up 7 bases and V 4 bases, and 8 bases lay outside the gene matches. CDR3 DNA sequence: TGTGCCAGCAGCTGGACTAGCATAGGTGGGACCCAGTACTTC. Amino acids: CASSWTSIGGTQYF.

The gene calls are TRBV30 and TRBJ1-6; a possible D gene is TRBD1 (6 bases). Germline loops: CDR1 GTSNPN, CDR2 SVGIG (reference sequence). Trimming removed 3 bases at V and 10 bases at J, with 16 bases between. CDR3 length: 14 amino acids. CDR3 coding DNA: TGTGCCTGGAGCGGCAGGGGCGATAGGTCACCCCTCCACTTT. Translation: CAWSGRGDRSPLHF.

The CDR3 region has the DNA TGTGCCAGCAGTTATACGGACAGTTCCCTCTACAATGAGCAGTTCTTC. It is translated as CASSYTDSSLYNEQFF. This sequence joins TRBV6-5 and TRBJ2-1; D is possibly TRBD1 (6 bases). CDR1 is MNHEY, CDR2 SVGAGI, per germline. This CDR3 spans 16 amino acids. Trimming removed 3 bases from V and 3 bases from J, with 15 bases in between.

The rearrangement joins TRBV4-1 to TRBJ2-7; TRBD2 aligns across 7 bases. Trimming at V came to 1 base and at J to 3 bases, leaving 12 bases not matched to a gene. Germline V gives CDR1 MGHRA, CDR2 YSYEKL. The CDR3 length is 17 residues. CDR3 sequence: CASSQGAGAGYSYEQYF. In nucleotides, the CDR3 is TGCGCCAGCAGCCAAGGGGCGGGAGCAGGGTATAGCTACGAGCAGTACTTC.

This clone was detected only once. The rearrangement uses TRBV27 and TRBJ2-3; 7 positions match TRBD2. The CDR3 extends over 16 amino acids. Germline V CDR1 and CDR2: MNHEY, SMNVEV (reference sequence). Trimming at V came to 3 bases and at J to 1 base, leaving 7 bases not matched to a gene. The CDR3 coding sequence is TGTGCCAGCAGTTTTGGCCAGCGGGGCGGCACAGATACGCAGTATTTT. This gives the protein CASSFGQRGGTDTQYF.

CDR3 sequence: CASSLYSYNEQFF. CDR3 in DNA: TGCGCCAGCAGCTTGTATTCCTACAATGAGCAGTTCTTC. V gene TRBV5-1 combines with J gene TRBJ2-1; D remains ambiguous. CDR1 and CDR2 (germline): SGHRS, YFSETQ. Deletions cut 1 base from V and 1 base from J, with 3 bases between. The CDR3 length is 13 residues.

The chain links TRBV11-2 to TRBJ2-3; D not resolved. The CDR3 is 14 residues long. Germline values: CDR1 SGHAT, CDR2 FQNNGV. V lost 3 bases and J lost 2, with 9 bases in between. CDR3 sequence: CASSLGSDTDTQYF. The CDR3 nucleotides read TGTGCCAGCAGCTTGGGCTCAGACACAGATACGCAGTATTTT.

The V and J genes are TRBV29-1 and TRBJ1-3; D is unresolved. Germline-derived CDR1 and CDR2 are SQVTM and ANQGSEA. V dropped 5 bases and J dropped 0 bases, with 5 bases sitting between them. CDR3 length: 12 amino acids. The CDR3 DNA follows: TGCAGCGTTCCGGGCTCTGGAAACACCATATATTTT. Protein product: CSVPGSGNTIYF.

The J gene is TRBJ1-4, the V gene TRBV19; D not resolved. The CDR3 is 12 amino acids. Trimming left V 4 bases short and J 9 bases short, with 9 bases between. Per the germline V gene, CDR1 is LNHDA and CDR2 is SQIVND (reference sequence). The CDR3 coding sequence is TGTGCCAGTAGTACAGGAACCAAAAAACTGTTTTTT. Amino acid sequence: CASSTGTKKLFF.

The genes are TRBV6-5 and TRBJ2-7; 12 nucleotides align to TRBD2. The CDR3 is made up of 15 amino acids. CDR1 and CDR2 from the germline V gene are MNHEY and SVGAGI. V trimming: 5 bases; J trimming: 2 bases; junction bases outside the gene matches: 4. The CDR3 DNA reads as TGTGCCAGCAGTCCCCGGACTAGCGGGGCCTACGAGCAGTACTTC. This gives the protein CASSPRTSGAYEQYF.

The chain employs TRBV29-1 and TRBJ1-2, with a weak D call TRBD1 (5 bases). The V gene's germline CDR1 is SQVTM and CDR2 ANQGSEA. The V end was cut by 4 bases, the J end by 4 bases, with 10 bases between. There are 12 residues in the CDR3. Here the CDR3 reads CSVAVRGYGYTF. For the CDR3, the DNA is TGCAGCGTTGCCGTTAGGGGCTATGGCTACACCTTC.

The CDR3 nucleotides are TGCGCCAGCAGCTTGATACAGGCCCCGGGCACTGAAGCTTTCTTT. Its translation: CASSLIQAPGTEAFF. The V and J genes are TRBV5-1 and TRBJ1-1; a weak D match, TRBD1 (5 bases). Trimming took 1 base from V and 4 from J, leaving 14 bases between them. Looked up from germline, CDR1 is SGHRS and CDR2 is YFSETQ. The CDR3 is 15 amino acids.

This CDR3 is CASSLGRSGGSDTQYF. CDR3 DNA: TGTGCCAGCAGCTTAGGCCGAAGCGGGGGGAGTGATACGCAGTATTTT. The chain couples TRBV13 to TRBJ2-3; the match to TRBD2 covers 9 bases. The J segment lost 6 bases and the V segment lost 0 bases, leaving 7 bases of the junction unmatched. Germline-derived CDR1 and CDR2 are PRHDT and FYEKMQ (reference sequence). CDR3 length: 16 residues.

This chain connects TRBV5-4 to TRBJ2-2; D not resolved. The ends were cut back, 2 bases at V and 1 base at J, with 9 bases in the middle. The CDR3 runs to 15 residues. Germline CDR1 SGHNT, CDR2 YYREEE (reference sequence). Written as DNA, the CDR3 is TGTGCCAGCAGCTTTCAGGCAGTGAACACCGGGGAGCTGTTTTTT. This encodes CASSFQAVNTGELFF.

V and J are TRBV19 and TRBJ1-1, with D possibly TRBD1 on 5 matching bases. Per germline, CDR1 LNHDA and CDR2 SQIVND (reference sequence). V shed 1 base and J shed 3 bases, with 12 bases lying between them. The CDR3 consists of 15 residues. The CDR3: CASSIGPAGDTEAFF. The DNA of the CDR3 is TGTGCCAGTAGTATAGGTCCAGCGGGGGACACTGAAGCTTTCTTT.

The V call is TRBV15, the J call TRBJ2-1, with D perhaps matching TRBD1 (6 bases). Per the germline V gene, CDR1 is LNHNV and CDR2 is YYDKDF (reference sequence). The length of the CDR3 is 15 residues. V dropped 3 bases and J dropped 8 bases, with 17 bases sitting between them. The CDR3 loop reads CATSRGAGFMDEQFF. The CDR3 nucleotides read TGTGCCACCAGCAGGGGGGCAGGGTTTATGGATGAGCAGTTCTTC.

The chain is built from TRBV14 and TRBJ2-7, with D perhaps TRBD2 (5 bases). V was trimmed by 1 base and J by 1 base, leaving 8 bases between them. The CDR3 contains 14 residues. Germline V gene sequence: CDR1 SGHDN, CDR2 FVKESK. CDR3 bases: TGTGCCAGCAGCCAAGGCCCGGGATCCTACGAGCAGTACTTC. Protein product: CASSQGPGSYEQYF.

V gene TRBV5-6 combines with J gene TRBJ2-7, with unresolved D. This CDR3 spans 12 amino acids. Trimming took off 1 base at V and 6 bases at J, with 8 bases between the two ends. The germline gives CDR1 SGHDT, CDR2 YYEEEE. The CDR3 loop reads CASSLYYSEQYF. The CDR3 nucleotides read TGTGCCAGCAGCTTGTATTATAGCGAGCAGTACTTC.